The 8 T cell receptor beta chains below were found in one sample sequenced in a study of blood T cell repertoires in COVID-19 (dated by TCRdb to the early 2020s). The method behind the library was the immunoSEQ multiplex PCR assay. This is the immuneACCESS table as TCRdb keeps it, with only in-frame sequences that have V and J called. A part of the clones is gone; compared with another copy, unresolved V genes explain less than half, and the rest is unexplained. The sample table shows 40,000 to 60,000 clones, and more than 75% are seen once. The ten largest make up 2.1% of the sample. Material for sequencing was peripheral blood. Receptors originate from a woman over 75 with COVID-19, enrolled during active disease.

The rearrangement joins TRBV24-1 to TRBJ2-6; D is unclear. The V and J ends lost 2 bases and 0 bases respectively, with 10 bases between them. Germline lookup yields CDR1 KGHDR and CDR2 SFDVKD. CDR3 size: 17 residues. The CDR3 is CATSDSLSYSGANVLTF. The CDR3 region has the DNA TGTGCCACCAGTGATTCTCTGTCCTACTCTGGGGCCAACGTCCTGACTTTC.

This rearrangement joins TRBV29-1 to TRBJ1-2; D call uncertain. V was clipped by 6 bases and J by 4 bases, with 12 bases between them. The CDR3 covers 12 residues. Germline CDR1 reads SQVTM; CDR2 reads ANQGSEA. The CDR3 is CSVRFGIYGYTF. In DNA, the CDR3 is TGCAGCGTGCGTTTCGGGATCTATGGCTACACCTTC.

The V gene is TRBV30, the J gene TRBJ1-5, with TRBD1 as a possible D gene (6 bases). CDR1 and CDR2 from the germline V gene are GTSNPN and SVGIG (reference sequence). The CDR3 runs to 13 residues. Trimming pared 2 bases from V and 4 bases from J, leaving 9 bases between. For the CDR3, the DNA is TGTGCCTGGAGTAAAGGGGGAAATCAGCCCCAGCATTTT. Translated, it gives CAWSKGGNQPQHF. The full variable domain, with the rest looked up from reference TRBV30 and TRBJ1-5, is SQTIHQWPATLVQPVGSPLSLECTVEGTSNPNLYWYRQAAGRGLQLLFYSVGIGQISSEVPQNLSASRPQDRQFILSSKKLLLSDSGFYLCAWSKGGNQPQHFGDGTRLSIL.

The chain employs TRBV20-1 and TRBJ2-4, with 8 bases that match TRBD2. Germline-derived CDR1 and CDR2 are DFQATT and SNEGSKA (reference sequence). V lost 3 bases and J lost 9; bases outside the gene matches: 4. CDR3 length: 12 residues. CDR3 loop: CSASSLAGIQYF. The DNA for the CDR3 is TGCAGTGCTAGTAGCCTAGCGGGCATTCAGTACTTC.

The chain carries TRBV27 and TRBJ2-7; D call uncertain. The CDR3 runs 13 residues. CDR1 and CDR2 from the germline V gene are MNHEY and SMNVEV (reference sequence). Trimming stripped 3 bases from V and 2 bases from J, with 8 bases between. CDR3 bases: TGTGCCAGCAGTTTGTCCAGTGCCTACGAGCAGTACTTC. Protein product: CASSLSSAYEQYF.

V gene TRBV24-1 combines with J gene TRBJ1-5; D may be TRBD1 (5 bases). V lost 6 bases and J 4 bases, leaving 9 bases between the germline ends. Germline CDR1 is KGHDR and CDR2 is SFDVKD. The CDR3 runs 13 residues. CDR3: CATSPQGNQPQHF. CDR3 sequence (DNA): TGTGCCACCAGTCCCCAGGGAAATCAGCCCCAGCATTTT.

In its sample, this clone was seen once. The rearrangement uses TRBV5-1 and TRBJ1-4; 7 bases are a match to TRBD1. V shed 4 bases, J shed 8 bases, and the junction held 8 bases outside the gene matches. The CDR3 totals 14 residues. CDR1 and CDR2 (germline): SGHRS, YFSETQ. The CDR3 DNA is TGCGCCAGCAGCCTAGGGACAGTAGGGGAAAAACTGTTTTTT. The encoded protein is CASSLGTVGEKLFF.

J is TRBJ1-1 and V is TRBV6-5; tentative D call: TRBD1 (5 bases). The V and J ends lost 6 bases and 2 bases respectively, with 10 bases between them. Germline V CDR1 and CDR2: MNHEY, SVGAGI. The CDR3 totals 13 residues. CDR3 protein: CASRLTVNTEAFF. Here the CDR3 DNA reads TGTGCCAGCAGGCTGACAGTTAACACTGAAGCTTTCTTT.